The 2 T cell receptor beta chains below were found in one sample sequenced in a study of technical replicates of blood from a few donors. The data were produced by immunoSEQ multiplex PCR, yet TCRdb's version contains in-frame clones alone and is incomplete. The data hold over 50,000 clones, with approximately 84% observed a single time. Material for sequencing was PBMCs. The origin of the receptors is a human donor in good health. Some clones in this sample may be carry-over from other donors' samples.

The rearrangement uses TRBV7-6 and TRBJ2-1; 13 nucleotides match TRBD2. CDR1 and CDR2 from the germline V gene are SGHVS and FNYEAQ. V shed 1 base, J shed 8 bases, and the junction held 5 bases outside the gene matches. The length of the CDR3 is 16 residues. The CDR3 DNA sequence: TGTGCCAGCAGCTTAGGCGGACTAGCGGGAGTCGATGAGCAGTTCTTC. Protein: CASSLGGLAGVDEQFF.

This clone was seen only a few times. The V call is TRBV2, the J call TRBJ2-2; D might be TRBD2 (5 bases). Germline V gene data show CDR1 as SNHLY and CDR2 as FYNNEI. CDR3 length equals 15 residues. V was shortened by 4 bases and J by 1 base, with 10 bases between the two germline ends. The CDR3 here is CASSVEGLNTGELFF. The CDR3 DNA follows: TGTGCCAGCAGTGTCGAGGGTCTGAACACCGGGGAGCTGTTTTTT.